Listed here are 27 T cell receptor beta chains from one sample, sequenced in a study of blood T cell repertoires in COVID-19. Only in-frame clones appear in the TCRdb table, and some are missing; sequencing was by immunoSEQ multiplex PCR. The data show around 120,000 clones, approximately 62% seen once. The sequenced sample was peripheral blood. Every receptor here comes from an older man with acute or convalescent COVID-19.

This clone is deemed medium-sized. The chain uses TRBV29-1 and TRBJ2-7; a weak D match, TRBD2 (6 bases). Per the germline V gene, CDR1 is SQVTM and CDR2 is ANQGSEA. CDR3 length equals 13 residues. V lost 2 bases to trimming and J lost 6 bases, with 14 bases between them. The CDR3: CSVETGLTGEQYF. The CDR3, as DNA: TGCAGCGTTGAAACGGGACTTACCGGCGAGCAGTACTTC.

The genes are TRBV6-6 and TRBJ2-5; D gene unclear. V lost 4 bases, J lost 0 bases, and 6 bases lay in between. Germline CDR1 and CDR2: MNHNY and SVGAGI (reference sequence). The CDR3 runs 13 residues. CDR3 sequence (DNA): TGTGCCAGCAGTTCTCTGTACCAAGAGACCCAGTACTTC. It translates to CASSSLYQETQYF.

The V gene is TRBV3-1 (or the pseudogene TRBV3-2), the J gene TRBJ1-1; D might be TRBD1 (6 bases). The CDR3 has 13 amino acids. Trimming stripped 4 bases from V and 4 bases from J, with 10 bases between. Looked up from germline, CDR1 is LGHDT and CDR2 is YNNKEL (reference sequence). The CDR3 loop is CASSPRDITEAFF. The CDR3 region has the DNA TGTGCCAGCAGCCCCCGGGACATCACTGAAGCTTTCTTT.

The chain uses TRBV13 and TRBJ2-5; D is perhaps TRBD2 (6 bases). Trimming shortened V by 5 bases and J by 7 bases, and 14 bases separated the two germline ends. CDR1 is PRHDT, CDR2 FYEKMQ, per germline (reference sequence). The CDR3 has 13 residues. This CDR3 reads CASSTGEEGTQYF. As DNA, the CDR3 is TGTGCCAGCAGCACTGGGGAGGAGGGGACCCAGTACTTC.

The V call is TRBV7-6, the J call TRBJ2-5, with TRBD2 matching over 7 bases. With V trimmed by 5 bases and J by 1 base, 13 bases remained unmatched. Germline V gene sequence: CDR1 SGHVS, CDR2 FNYEAQ. The CDR3 sequence is 17 residues long. The CDR3 region is CASSRAPVAGLQETQYF. The CDR3 DNA is TGTGCCAGCAGCCGCGCCCCCGTAGCGGGCCTCCAAGAGACCCAGTACTTC.

This clone was detected only once. The gene calls are TRBV3-1 (or the pseudogene TRBV3-2) and TRBJ1-2; 7 bases line up with TRBD1. After removal of 1 base from V and 8 bases from J, the junction contained 13 bases not matched to a gene. The CDR3 runs to 16 residues. CDR1 is LGHDT, CDR2 YNNKEL, per germline (reference sequence). The CDR3, as DNA: TGTGCCAGCAGCCAAGGACGGACAGGTCTTAGCCGCGGCTACACCTTC. Translated, it gives CASSQGRTGLSRGYTF.

In its sample, this clone was seen a few times. The CDR3 region has the DNA TGTGCCAGCAGCCAAGGCGGTGACGGAAGAAGATATGGCTACACCTTC. It encodes CASSQGGDGRRYGYTF. This rearrangement joins TRBV3-1 (or the pseudogene TRBV3-2) to TRBJ1-2; no firm D call. V lost 1 base to trimming and J lost 5 bases, with 17 bases between them. This CDR3 region has 16 residues. In germline, CDR1 is LGHDT, CDR2 YNNKEL (reference sequence).

V usage is TRBV21-1 and J usage is TRBJ2-7; TRBD1, the table's D call, was not compared with the DNA. TRBV21-1 is annotated as a pseudogene. CDR3 size: 14 residues. The CDR3 DNA reads TGTGCCAGCAGCAGGGGACAGGGCTCCTACGAGCAGTACTTC. This encodes CASSRGQGSYEQYF.

The chain joins TRBV5-1 to TRBJ2-7; 8 bases align to TRBD1. Germline CDR1 and CDR2: SGHRS and YFSETQ. With V trimmed by 0 bases and J by 7 bases, 9 bases remained unmatched. This CDR3 comprises 15 residues. The CDR3 DNA reads as TGCGCCAGCAGCTTGGCACTGGACAGGGCGGGGGAGCAGTACTTC. It yields the protein CASSLALDRAGEQYF.

This clone has at least ten counts. The chain has TRBV10-2 and TRBJ2-7; 14 bases fit TRBD2. This CDR3 spans 16 amino acids. J gave up 6 bases and V 8 bases, and 12 bases lay outside the gene matches. Looked up from germline, CDR1 is WSHSY and CDR2 is SAAADI. The DNA for the CDR3 is TGCGCCAGCTCATCTGCCGGACTAGCGGGAGGAAGCGAGCAGTACTTC. Translation gives CASSSAGLAGGSEQYF.

This clone was seen a few times. V and J are TRBV28 and TRBJ2-1, with 9 bases identical to TRBD2. The length of the CDR3 is 15 residues. Germline V gene sequence: CDR1 MDHEN, CDR2 SYDVKM. With 6 bases clipped from V and 0 bases from J, the junction kept 3 bases outside the gene matches. CDR3 in amino acids: CASSRSGSSYNEQFF. The CDR3 DNA is TGTGCCAGCAGCCGTAGCGGGAGCTCCTACAATGAGCAGTTCTTC.

The gene calls are TRBV19 and TRBJ1-1, with D perhaps matching TRBD1 (5 bases). CDR3 size: 13 residues. CDR1 LNHDA and CDR2 SQIVND come from the germline V gene (reference sequence). V lost 8 bases to trimming and J lost 3 bases, with 13 bases between them. CDR3 in amino acids: CASSGLLDTEAFF. The CDR3 DNA is TGTGCCAGTTCAGGGCTTCTGGACACTGAAGCTTTCTTT.

This rearrangement joins TRBV28 to TRBJ1-1; the D is unclear. V dropped 4 bases and J dropped 3 bases, with 15 bases sitting between them. CDR1 is MDHEN and CDR2 is SYDVKM in the germline V gene. The CDR3 consists of 15 residues. The CDR3 DNA reads as TGTGCCAGCAGTTCCCCCCAGGTCTATTACACTGAAGCTTTCTTT. Translating gives CASSSPQVYYTEAFF.

This sequence joins TRBV10-1 and TRBJ2-7; D uncertain. Germline values: CDR1 WNHNN, CDR2 SYGVQD (reference sequence). Trimming left V 4 bases short and J 2 bases short, with 9 bases between. CDR3 size: 13 residues. The CDR3 DNA reads TGCGCCAGCAGTGGTTACGGTACCTACGAGCAGTACTTC. Its protein is CASSGYGTYEQYF.

In nucleotides, the CDR3 is TGCGCCAGCAGCTCCGGGACTAGCGGGAGCGAGCAGTACTTC. This codes for CASSSGTSGSEQYF. V gene TRBV5-1 combines with J gene TRBJ2-7; 14 nucleotides agree with TRBD2. The CDR3 is made up of 14 amino acids. Losses at the gene ends were 3 bases for V and 6 bases for J; bases not matched to a gene: 2. Germline-derived CDR1 and CDR2 are SGHRS and YFSETQ.

The chain is built from TRBV24-1 and TRBJ2-1, with D possibly TRBD2 on 6 matching bases. Germline CDR1 KGHDR, CDR2 SFDVKD. The CDR3 consists of 12 residues. V shed 9 bases and J shed 4 bases, with 9 bases lying between them. Here the CDR3 DNA reads TGTGCCACCCGGGACTTATACAATGAGCAGTTCTTC. Translating it yields CATRDLYNEQFF.

The chain carries TRBV6-5 and TRBJ1-6; D not certain. Germline-derived CDR1 and CDR2 are MNHEY and SVGAGI. Trimming took 0 bases from V and 7 from J, leaving 10 bases between them. There are 15 residues in the CDR3. The CDR3 nucleotides read TGTGCCAGCAGTTACTCCGGGTCAGTCAATTCACCCCTCCACTTT. It is translated as CASSYSGSVNSPLHF.

This chain connects TRBV2 to TRBJ1-5; D remains ambiguous. The length of the CDR3 is 13 residues. The V gene lost 5 bases and the J gene lost 1 base, with 6 bases spanning the gap. The germline CDR1 and CDR2 sequences are SNHLY and FYNNEI. The CDR3, as DNA: TGTGCCAGCAGTTTCAGGAGCAATCAGCCCCAGCATTTT. This encodes CASSFRSNQPQHF. Variable domain in full (rest from reference TRBV2 and TRBJ1-5): EPEVTQTPSHQVTQMGQEVILRCVPISNHLYFYWYRQILGQKVEFLVSFYNNEISEKSEIFDDQFSVERPDGSNFTLKIRSTKLEDSAMYFCASSFRSNQPQHFGDGTRLSIL.

The chain links TRBV18 to TRBJ2-1; 10 positions agree with TRBD2. With 2 bases clipped from V and 9 bases from J, the junction kept 7 bases outside the gene matches. This CDR3 region has 15 residues. The germline V gene has CDR1 KGHSH and CDR2 LQKENI. CDR3 protein: CASSPMLAGVGEQFF. CDR3 nucleotides: TGTGCCAGCTCACCAATGCTAGCGGGAGTCGGTGAGCAGTTCTTC.

This clone was counted a few times. This sequence joins TRBV6-2 or TRBV6-3 and TRBJ2-7; a possible D gene is TRBD1 (6 bases). Germline V CDR1 and CDR2: MNHEY, SVGEGT. V was shortened by 4 bases and J by 2 bases, with 18 bases between the two germline ends. The CDR3 spans 16 residues. Here the CDR3 DNA reads TGTGCCAGCAGTTCCGACACAGGGCGGAGGACCTACGAGCAGTACTTC. Translation: CASSSDTGRRTYEQYF.

V and J are TRBV27 and TRBJ2-3; TRBD1 is a possible D gene (6 bases). CDR3 length: 15 amino acids. CDR1 is MNHEY and CDR2 is SMNVEV in the germline V gene (reference sequence). V lost 2 bases and J 0 bases, leaving 9 bases between the germline ends. In nucleotides, the CDR3 is TGTGCCAGCAGTTTAGTGACAGGAAGCACAGATACGCAGTATTTT. Translating it yields CASSLVTGSTDTQYF.

This clone occurred a few times. The rearrangement joins TRBV28 to TRBJ2-2, with D possibly matching TRBD2 (6 bases). Per the germline V gene, CDR1 is MDHEN and CDR2 is SYDVKM. V dropped 10 bases and J dropped 8 bases, with 14 bases sitting between them. The CDR3 is 12 residues long. DNA for the CDR3: TGTGCCATCCGGAGGGCGGGAGGGGAGCTGTTTTTT. It translates to CAIRRAGGELFF.

The V gene is TRBV6-4, the J gene TRBJ1-2; TRBD1 matches at 12 bases. CDR1 and CDR2 from the germline V gene are MRHNA and SNTAGT. CDR3 length: 14 residues. Trimming removed 6 bases from V and 6 bases from J; junction bases left unmatched: 5. This CDR3 reads CASRPGQGADGYTF. The CDR3 bases are TGTGCCAGCAGACCGGGACAGGGGGCGGATGGCTACACCTTC.

This chain connects TRBV6-1 to TRBJ1-2; D is ambiguous. Germline values: CDR1 MNHNS, CDR2 SASEGT. The CDR3 runs 13 residues. Trimming removed 2 bases at V and 3 bases at J, with 7 bases between. In nucleotides, the CDR3 is TGTGCCAGCAGTGAAAATAACTACTATGGCTACACCTTC. As protein: CASSENNYYGYTF.

This clone was observed a handful of times. This sequence joins TRBV6-2 or TRBV6-3 and TRBJ1-6; TRBD1 might be the D (6 bases). Trimming took 2 bases from V and 7 from J, leaving 9 bases between them. This CDR3 is 14 amino acids long. Germline V CDR1 and CDR2: MNHEY, SVGEGT. This CDR3 reads CASSYPQGNSPLHF. DNA for the CDR3: TGTGCCAGCAGTTACCCACAGGGAAATTCACCCCTCCACTTT.

This chain uses TRBV11-2 with TRBJ2-7; weak D call: TRBD2 (5 bases). Trimming shortened V by 1 base and J by 4 bases, and 14 bases separated the two germline ends. CDR1 and CDR2 from the germline V gene are SGHAT and FQNNGV. The CDR3 has 15 amino acids. The CDR3 spells CASSLGLASGYEQYF. The DNA for the CDR3 is TGTGCCAGCAGCTTAGGGCTAGCCAGTGGGTACGAGCAGTACTTC.

The rearrangement joins TRBV18 to TRBJ2-7; D might be TRBD2 (5 bases). Germline CDR1 KGHSH, CDR2 LQKENI. CDR3 length: 14 amino acids. Trimming removed 3 bases at V and 5 bases at J, with 14 bases between. DNA for the CDR3: TGTGCCAGCTCACCTCCCCCGGGAAGGGACGAGCAGTACTTC. This sequence encodes CASSPPPGRDEQYF. Together with reference TRBV18 and TRBJ2-7, the CDR3 gives the full variable domain: NAGVMQNPRHLVRRRGQEARLRCSPMKGHSHVYWYRQLPEEGLKFMVYLQKENIIDESGMPKERFSAEFPKEGPSILRIQQVVRGDSAAYFCASSPPPGRDEQYFGPGTRLTVT.